Listed below are T cell receptor beta chains from one sample, sequenced in a study of OX40 agonist ivuxolimab in advanced cancers. The assay was immunoSEQ multiplex PCR, and TCRdb's table has in-frame clones only and misses some. The sample records roughly 87,000 clones, about 90% being singletons. Sequenced here: CD4+ or CD8+ T cells sorted from blood, sampled in a trial of the OX40 agonist ivuxolimab. Source of these receptors: an adult with an advanced solid tumor such as melanoma, head and neck, liver or kidney cancer. Both conserved end residues are part of each CDR3. The D gene is left open where the match is weak. Clone size is given for some rows only: seen once, a few or many times, or a class if the clone is expanded.

. TRBJ1-5 . TRBV6-5 TGTGCCAGCAGTTACTCGGAAGCGGACCAGCCCCAGCATTTT CASSYSEADQPQHF
. TRBJ2-1 . TRBV7-2 TGTGCCAGCAGGGGGGGACACGGAGCCTACAATGAGCAGTTCTTC CASRGGHGAYNEQFF
. TRBJ2-3 . TRBV5-1 TGCGCCAGCAGCTTGGTTCCAGGGGACGGGGATACGCAGTATTTT CASSLVPGDGDTQYF
. TRBJ1-1 . TRBV6-7 TGTGCCAGCCCGAACCATGGGGGCAGGGGTGGGGTTCGGTACACTGAAGCTTTCTTT CASPNHGGRGGVRYTEAFF
. TRBJ2-1 TRBD2 TRBV29-1 TGCAGCTTACACGGACTAGCGGGGGGGTTGGGCAATGAGCAGTTCTTC CSLHGLAGGLGNEQFF
. TRBJ2-7 . TRBV4-1 TGCGCCAGCAGCCAAGTTGGGGGTTACTACGAGCAGTACTTC CASSQVGGYYEQYF
. TRBJ2-2 . TRBV14 TGTGCCAGCAGCCAAGTACGACTGAACACCGGGGAGCTGTTTTTT CASSQVRLNTGELFF
once TRBJ2-1 . TRBV27 TGTGCCAGCAGTTTGGGGCTGCCGTTGGACAATGAGCAGTTCTTC CASSLGLPLDNEQFF
. TRBJ2-7 . TRBV6-1 TGTGCCAGCAGTGCGGGGCAGCGGCGCTCCTACGAGCAGTACTTC CASSAGQRRSYEQYF
. TRBJ2-1 . TRBV2 TGTGCCAGCAGTGCGGGCAGGAGCTCCTACAATGAGCAGTTCTTC CASSAGRSSYNEQFF
. TRBJ2-3 . TRBV6-5 TGTGCCAGCAGTTACTCTGCGGGACACCAAAGCTTTACGCAGTATTTT CASSYSAGHQSFTQYF
once TRBJ2-6 TRBD1 TRBV6-1 TGTGCCAGCAGTGAGTACAGGGGATCTGGGGCCAACGTCCTGACTTTC CASSEYRGSGANVLTF
once TRBJ2-1 . TRBV7-9 TGTGCCAGCAGCTTCTCAGGAGACGGTGAGCAGTTCTTC CASSFSGDGEQFF
. TRBJ2-7 . TRBV10-1 TGCGCCAGCAGTGAGCACCGGGAACGCGAGCAGTACTTC CASSEHREREQYF
. TRBJ1-6 . TRBV5-4 TGTGCCAGCAGACCGGGCCGACAGAGGAGTTCACCCCTCCACTTT CASRPGRQRSSPLHF
once TRBJ2-1 . TRBV4-3 TGCGCCAGCAGCCAAGATTTTGGGCCGCCTTCCTACAATGAGCAGTTCTTC CASSQDFGPPSYNEQFF
. TRBJ1-1 TRBD1 TRBV12-5 TGTGCTAGTGCGCCGGGGGGACAGGTGAACACTGAAGCTTTCTTT CASAPGGQVNTEAFF
once TRBJ1-1 . TRBV27 TGTGCCAGCCGTTCGGGAGGCCCGAACACTGAAGCTTTCTTT CASRSGGPNTEAFF
. TRBJ2-3 TRBD2 TRBV29-1 TGCAGCGCGACTAGCGGGGGGGCAGATACGCAGTATTTT CSATSGGADTQYF
. TRBJ1-1 TRBD1 TRBV7-2 TGTGCCAGCAGCTTGGTGGGACAGGCTTTTTTAATGAACACTGAAGCTTTCTTT CASSLVGQAFLMNTEAFF
. TRBJ2-5 . TRBV10-3 TGTGCCATCAGGGGGGACGGTGGCCGCAGGGAGACCCAGTACTTC CAIRGDGGRRETQYF
few TRBJ1-2 . TRBV4-3 TGCGCCAGCAGGGCCCGAGATGCTACCCCAGGGGACTATGGCTACACCTTC CASRARDATPGDYGYTF
. TRBJ1-1 TRBD1 TRBV9 TGTGCCAGCAACCGGACAGGGTCCCCTGAAGCTTTCTTT CASNRTGSPEAFF
. TRBJ2-7 . TRBV6-1 TGTGCCAGCAGTGAATTGGCAGCTCTCAACGACGAGCAGTACTTC CASSELAALNDEQYF
. TRBJ2-3 TRBD2 TRBV13 TGTGCCAGCAGCTCGGGGGGGCCCACAGATACGCAGTATTTT CASSSGGPTDTQYF
. TRBJ1-1 . TRBV18 TGTGCCAGCTCACCACGGGCGGGCACTGAAGCTTTCTTT CASSPRAGTEAFF
. TRBJ2-1 TRBD1 TRBV4-1 TGCGCCAGCAGCCAAACGGGGGACAGGGCGGGCTTGCGGCAGTTCTTC CASSQTGDRAGLRQFF
. TRBJ2-7 TRBD2 TRBV7-6 TGTGCCAGCAGCCTACTAGCGGCATACGAGCAGTACTTC CASSLLAAYEQYF
. TRBJ1-5 TRBD1 TRBV6-1 TGTGCCGCATCCCCAGGCAGGGGGCCTGATCAGCCCCAGCATTTT CAASPGRGPDQPQHF
. TRBJ1-3 . TRBV9 TGTGCCAGCAGCGTATACGCAGGCCCTGGAAACACCATATATTTT CASSVYAGPGNTIYF
. TRBJ1-5 TRBD1 TRBV7-8 TGTGCCAGCAGCTGGACAAACAGGGGGGCAAGTCAGCCCCAGCATTTT CASSWTNRGASQPQHF
few TRBJ1-1 . TRBV5-1 TGCGCCAGCAGCGAGGGGACTGAAGCTTTCTTT CASSEGTEAFF
. TRBJ2-7 TRBD1 TRBV2 TGTGCCAGGGGACAGGGCTACGAGCAGTACTTC CARGQGYEQYF
. TRBJ2-2 . TRBV11-2 TGTGCCAGCAGCTTAGTCGTAGGCAACACCGGGGAGCTGTTTTTT CASSLVVGNTGELFF
. TRBJ2-1 TRBD1 TRBV13 TGTGCCAGCAGCCCCCGGGACAGGGCCCCGGTTTCCTACAATGAGCAGTTCTTC CASSPRDRAPVSYNEQFF
. TRBJ2-3 TRBD2 TRBV2 TGTGCCAGCAGTTTTCCGACTAGCGGGCCCACAGATACGCAGTATTTT CASSFPTSGPTDTQYF
. TRBJ2-7 . TRBV7-9 TGTGCCAGCAGTCATATCGGAGGGATCCCCTCAGACGAGCAGTACTTC CASSHIGGIPSDEQYF
. TRBJ2-1 TRBD2 TRBV6-5 TGTGCCAGCAGTTACTCTCTAGCGGGGGGGCCTGAGCAGTTCTTC CASSYSLAGGPEQFF
. TRBJ2-3 TRBD1 TRBV10-3 TGTGCCATCACATCTTCCGGGACAGGGTACACAGATACGCAGTATTTT CAITSSGTGYTDTQYF
. TRBJ1-2 . TRBV6-5 TGTGCCAGCACGGATAACTATGGCTACACCTTC CASTDNYGYTF
. TRBJ1-2 . TRBV20-1 TGCAGTCTCAGGGAATCCTATGGCTACACCTTC CSLRESYGYTF
. TRBJ2-7 . TRBV9 TGTGCCAGCAGCGCTACAGGGTTCCACGAGCAGTACTTC CASSATGFHEQYF
. TRBJ2-5 TRBD1 TRBV7-8 TGTGCCAGCAGCCCAGAATGGACAGGGATACAAGAGACCCAGTACTTC CASSPEWTGIQETQYF
. TRBJ1-1 . TRBV4-2 TGTGCCAGCAGCTTGGGATACAGGGAGAACACTGAAGCTTTCTTT CASSLGYRENTEAFF
. TRBJ2-5 TRBD2 TRBV10-3 TGTGCCTCAAGAGGTACAGCGGGGCTTCAAGAGACCCAGTACTTC CASRGTAGLQETQYF